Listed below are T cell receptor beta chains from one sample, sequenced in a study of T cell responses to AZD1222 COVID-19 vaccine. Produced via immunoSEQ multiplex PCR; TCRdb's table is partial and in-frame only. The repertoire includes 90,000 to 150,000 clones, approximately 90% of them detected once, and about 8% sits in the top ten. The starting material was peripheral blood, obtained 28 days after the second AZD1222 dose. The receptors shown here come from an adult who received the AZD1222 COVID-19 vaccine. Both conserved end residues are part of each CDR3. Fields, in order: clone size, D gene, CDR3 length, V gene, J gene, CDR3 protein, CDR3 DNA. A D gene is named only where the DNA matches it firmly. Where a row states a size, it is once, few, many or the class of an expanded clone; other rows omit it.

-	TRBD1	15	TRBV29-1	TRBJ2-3	CSVANNRGGTDTQYF	TGCAGCGTTGCCAATAACAGGGGCGGCACAGATACGCAGTATTTT
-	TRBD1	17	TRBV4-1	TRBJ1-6	CASSQSLRTGGNSPLHF	TGCGCCAGCAGCCAAAGCCTACGGACAGGGGGGAATTCACCCCTCCACTTT
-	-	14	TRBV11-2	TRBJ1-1	CASSKTAGYTEAFF	TGTGCCAGCAGCAAAACAGCGGGCTACACTGAAGCTTTCTTT
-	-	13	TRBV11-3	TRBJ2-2	CASSQAWGGELFF	TGTGCCAGCAGCCAGGCGTGGGGCGGGGAGCTGTTTTTT
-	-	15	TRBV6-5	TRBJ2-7	CATQKGGTPKYEQYF	TGTGCCACCCAGAAGGGCGGAACGCCAAAGTACGAGCAGTACTTC
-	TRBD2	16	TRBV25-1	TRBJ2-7	CASSDMSGGFKDEQYF	TGTGCCAGCAGCGATATGTCGGGGGGGTTCAAGGACGAGCAGTACTTC
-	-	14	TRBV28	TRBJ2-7	CASSLWQKANEQYF	TGTGCCAGCAGTTTATGGCAGAAAGCCAACGAGCAGTACTTC
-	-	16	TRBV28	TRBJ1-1	CASRLQGRPGRAEAFF	TGTGCCAGCAGGCTCCAAGGACGGCCGGGTCGGGCTGAAGCTTTCTTT
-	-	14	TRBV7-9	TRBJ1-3	CASSFGASGNTIYF	TGTGCCAGCAGCTTTGGGGCCTCTGGAAACACCATATATTTT
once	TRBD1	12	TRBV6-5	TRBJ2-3	CASDRVRDTQYF	TGTGCCAGCGACAGGGTGCGGGATACGCAGTATTTT
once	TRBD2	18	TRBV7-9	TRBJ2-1	CASLTSGSYQLIYNEQFF	TGTGCCAGCCTCACTAGCGGGAGTTACCAACTGATCTACAATGAGCAGTTCTTC
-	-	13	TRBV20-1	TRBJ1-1	CSASVLGDTEAFF	TGCAGTGCTAGTGTTTTGGGGGACACTGAAGCTTTCTTT
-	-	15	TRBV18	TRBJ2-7	CASSQQGSPAYEQYF	TGTGCCAGCTCACAACAGGGTTCCCCCGCCTACGAGCAGTACTTC
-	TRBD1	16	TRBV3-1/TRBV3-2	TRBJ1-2	CASSSYVGTGHYGYTF	TGTGCCAGCAGCTCATACGTGGGGACAGGTCACTATGGCTACACCTTC
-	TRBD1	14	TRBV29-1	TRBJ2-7	CSVLGTASYYEQYF	TGCAGCGTTCTCGGGACAGCGAGTTACTACGAGCAGTACTTC
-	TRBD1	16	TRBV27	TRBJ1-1	CASSPYRGSLNTEAFF	TGTGCCAGCAGTCCCTACAGGGGTAGTTTGAACACTGAAGCTTTCTTT
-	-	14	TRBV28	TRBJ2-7	CASSRGAVMDEQYF	TGTGCCAGCAGCCGGGGGGCGGTAATGGACGAGCAGTACTTC
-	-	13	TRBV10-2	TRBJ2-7	CASSTSPVGEQYF	TGCGCCAGCAGCACCTCGCCAGTGGGCGAGCAGTACTTC
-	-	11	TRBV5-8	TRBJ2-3	CASSLRDTQYF	TGTGCCAGCAGCTTAAGAGATACGCAGTATTTT
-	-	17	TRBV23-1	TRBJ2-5	CASSQTRWGQSQETQYF	TGCGCCAGCAGTCAAACCCGATGGGGACAATCCCAAGAGACCCAGTACTTC
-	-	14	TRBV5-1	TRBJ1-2	CASSYGLQGAGYTF	TGCGCCAGCAGCTATGGATTACAGGGCGCCGGCTACACCTTC
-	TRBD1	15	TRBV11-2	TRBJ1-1	CASSSRQGENTEAFF	TGTGCCAGCAGCTCCCGACAGGGAGAGAACACTGAAGCTTTCTTT
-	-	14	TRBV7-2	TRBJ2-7	CASSFLVGGPEQYF	TGTGCCAGCAGCTTTTTGGTGGGAGGCCCGGAGCAGTACTTC
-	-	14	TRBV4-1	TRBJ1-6	CASSQVPDNSPLHF	TGCGCCAGCAGCCAAGTTCCGGATAATTCACCCCTCCACTTT
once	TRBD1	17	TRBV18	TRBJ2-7	CASSPVDRQGIPYEQYF	TGTGCCAGCTCACCCGTCGACAGACAGGGAATCCCCTACGAGCAGTACTTC
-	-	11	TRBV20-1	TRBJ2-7	CSAPETHEQYF	TGCAGTGCCCCTGAAACCCACGAGCAGTACTTC
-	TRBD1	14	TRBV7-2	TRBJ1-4	CASSTSGTAEKLFF	TGTGCCAGCAGCACCTCCGGGACAGCTGAAAAACTGTTTTTT
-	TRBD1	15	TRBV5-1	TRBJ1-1	CASSKWTGGFTEAFF	TGCGCCAGCAGCAAATGGACAGGGGGATTCACTGAAGCTTTCTTT
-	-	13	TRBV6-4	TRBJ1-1	CASSDSGGLEAFF	TGTGCCAGCAGTGACTCTGGGGGGCTTGAAGCTTTCTTT
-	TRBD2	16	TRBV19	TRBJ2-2	CASSPAGAVSSGELFF	TGTGCCAGTAGTCCAGCGGGGGCCGTTTCATCCGGGGAGCTGTTTTTT
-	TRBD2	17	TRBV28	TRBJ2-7	CASSLGTSGGRSYEQYF	TGTGCCAGCAGTTTAGGGACTAGCGGGGGAAGGTCCTACGAGCAGTACTTC
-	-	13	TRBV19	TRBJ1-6	CASSQNHNSPLHF	TGTGCCAGTTCGCAGAACCATAATTCACCCCTCCACTTT
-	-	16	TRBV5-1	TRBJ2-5	CASSLVTQGRGETQYF	TGCGCCAGCAGCTTGGTGACCCAGGGGCGAGGGGAGACCCAGTACTTC
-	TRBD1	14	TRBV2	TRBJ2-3	CASLGQSLTDTQYF	TGTGCCAGCTTGGGACAGTCCCTCACAGATACGCAGTATTTT
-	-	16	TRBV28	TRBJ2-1	CASSSFGKDYYNEQFF	TGTGCCAGCAGTTCCTTTGGGAAAGACTATTACAATGAGCAGTTCTTC
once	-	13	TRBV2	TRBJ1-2	CASSEPPGFGYTF	TGTGCCAGCAGTGAGCCTCCCGGGTTTGGCTACACCTTC
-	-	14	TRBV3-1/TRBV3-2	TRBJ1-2	CASSLRTGNYGYTF	TGTGCCAGCAGCCTACGGACGGGGAACTATGGCTACACCTTC
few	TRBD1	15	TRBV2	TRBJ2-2	CASSAQGASAGELFF	TGTGCCAGCAGTGCCCAGGGGGCGAGTGCCGGGGAGCTGTTTTTT
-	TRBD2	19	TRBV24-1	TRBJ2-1	CATSDLGVGLADPYNEQFF	TGTGCCACCAGTGATTTGGGGGTTGGACTAGCGGACCCCTACAATGAGCAGTTCTTC
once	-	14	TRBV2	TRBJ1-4	CASREGITNEKLFF	TGTGCCAGCAGAGAAGGGATCACTAATGAAAAACTGTTTTTT
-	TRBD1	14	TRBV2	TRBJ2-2	CASRDDRDTGELFF	TGTGCCAGCAGGGACGACAGGGACACCGGGGAGCTGTTTTTT
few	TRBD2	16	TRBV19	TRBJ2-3	CASSMMGLTNTDTQYF	TGTGCCAGTAGTATGATGGGACTAACTAACACAGATACGCAGTATTTT
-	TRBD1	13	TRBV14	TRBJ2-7	CASSQWSRGEQYF	TGTGCCAGCAGCCAATGGTCCAGGGGGGAGCAGTACTTC
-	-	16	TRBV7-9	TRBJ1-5	CASSLAGPTPGQPQHF	TGTGCCAGCAGCTTAGCGGGCCCAACCCCCGGACAGCCCCAGCATTTT
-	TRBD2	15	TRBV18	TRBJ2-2	CASSRLAENTGELFF	TGTGCCAGCTCACGTCTAGCGGAAAACACCGGGGAGCTGTTTTTT
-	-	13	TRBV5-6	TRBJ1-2	CASSLVRISLYTF	TGTGCCAGCAGCTTGGTTAGGATTTCGCTCTACACCTTC
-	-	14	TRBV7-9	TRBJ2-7	CASSLIQGTYEQYF	TGTGCCAGCAGCTTAATACAGGGCACCTACGAGCAGTACTTC
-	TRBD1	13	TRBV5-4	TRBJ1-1	CASSWDRDTEAFF	TGTGCCAGCAGCTGGGACAGGGATACTGAAGCTTTCTTT
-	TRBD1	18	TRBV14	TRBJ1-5	CASSLTDRGLGSNQPQHF	TGTGCCAGCAGCCTTACGGACAGGGGGCTAGGGAGCAATCAGCCCCAGCATTTT
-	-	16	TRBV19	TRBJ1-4	CASSINSPTWGEKLFF	TGTGCCAGTAGTATTAACAGCCCAACGTGGGGTGAAAAACTGTTTTTT
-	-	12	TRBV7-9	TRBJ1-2	CASSLMKDGYTF	TGTGCCAGCAGCTTAATGAAGGATGGCTACACCTTC
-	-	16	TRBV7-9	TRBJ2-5	CASSLPDRSGEETQYF	TGTGCCAGCAGCCTACCAGACAGGTCTGGCGAAGAGACCCAGTACTTC
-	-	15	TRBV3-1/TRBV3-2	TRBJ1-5	CASSQARTSYQPQHF	TGTGCCAGCAGCCAAGCCAGGACTAGCTATCAGCCCCAGCATTTT